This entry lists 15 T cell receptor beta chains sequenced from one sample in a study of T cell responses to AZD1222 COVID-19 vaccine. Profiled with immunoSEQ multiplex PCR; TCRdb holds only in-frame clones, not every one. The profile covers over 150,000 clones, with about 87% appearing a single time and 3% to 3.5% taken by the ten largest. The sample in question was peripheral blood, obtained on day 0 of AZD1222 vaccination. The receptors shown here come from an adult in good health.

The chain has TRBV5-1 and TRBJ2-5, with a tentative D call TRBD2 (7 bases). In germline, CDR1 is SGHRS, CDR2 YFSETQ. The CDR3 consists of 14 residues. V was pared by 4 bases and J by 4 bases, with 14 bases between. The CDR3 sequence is CASSTGRGAETQYF. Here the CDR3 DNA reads TGCGCCAGCAGCACGGGACGGGGGGCAGAGACCCAGTACTTC.

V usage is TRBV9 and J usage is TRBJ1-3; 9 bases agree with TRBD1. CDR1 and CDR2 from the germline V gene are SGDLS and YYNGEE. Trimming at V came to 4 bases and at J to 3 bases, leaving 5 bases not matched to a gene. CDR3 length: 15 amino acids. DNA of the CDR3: TGTGCCAGCAGCATCGACAGGGGGAATGGAAACACCATATATTTT. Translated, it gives CASSIDRGNGNTIYF.

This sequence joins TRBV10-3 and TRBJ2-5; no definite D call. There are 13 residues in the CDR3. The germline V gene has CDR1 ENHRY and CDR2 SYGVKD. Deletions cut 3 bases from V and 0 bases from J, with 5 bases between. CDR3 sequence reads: CAISDNYQETQYF. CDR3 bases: TGTGCCATCAGTGATAACTACCAAGAGACCCAGTACTTC.

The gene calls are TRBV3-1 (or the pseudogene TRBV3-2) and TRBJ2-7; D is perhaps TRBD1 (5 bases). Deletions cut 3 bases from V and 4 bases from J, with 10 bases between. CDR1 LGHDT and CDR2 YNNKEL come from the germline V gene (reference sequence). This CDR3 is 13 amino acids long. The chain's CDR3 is CASSHLKGYEQYF. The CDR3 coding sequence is TGTGCCAGCAGCCATCTAAAGGGGTACGAGCAGTACTTC.

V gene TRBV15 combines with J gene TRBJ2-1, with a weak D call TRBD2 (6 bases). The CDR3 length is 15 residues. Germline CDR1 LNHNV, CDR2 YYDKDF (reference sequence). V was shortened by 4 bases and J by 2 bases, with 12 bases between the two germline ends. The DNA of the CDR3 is TGTGCCACCAGCACTACTAGCAGCCCCTACAATGAGCAGTTCTTC. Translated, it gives CATSTTSSPYNEQFF.

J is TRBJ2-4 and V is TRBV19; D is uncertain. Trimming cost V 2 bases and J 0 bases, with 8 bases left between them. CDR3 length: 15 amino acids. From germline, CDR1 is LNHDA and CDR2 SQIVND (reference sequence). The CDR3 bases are TGTGCCAGTAGTATACGGCCCCTAGCCAAAAACATTCAGTACTTC. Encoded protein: CASSIRPLAKNIQYF.

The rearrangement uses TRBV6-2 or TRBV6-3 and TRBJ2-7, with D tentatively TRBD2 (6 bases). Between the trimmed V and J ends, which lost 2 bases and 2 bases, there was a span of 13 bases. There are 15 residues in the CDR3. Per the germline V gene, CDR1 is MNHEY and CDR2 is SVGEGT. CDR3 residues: CASSYGGRGTYEQYF. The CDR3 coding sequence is TGTGCCAGCAGTTACGGTGGGCGGGGTACCTACGAGCAGTACTTC.

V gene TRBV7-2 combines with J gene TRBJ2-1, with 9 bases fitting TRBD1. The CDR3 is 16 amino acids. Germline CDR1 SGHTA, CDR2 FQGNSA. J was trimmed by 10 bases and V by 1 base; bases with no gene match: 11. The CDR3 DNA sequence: TGTGCCAGCAGCTTAGTCCCACAGGGGGCCACCGCCGAGCAGTTCTTC. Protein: CASSLVPQGATAEQFF.

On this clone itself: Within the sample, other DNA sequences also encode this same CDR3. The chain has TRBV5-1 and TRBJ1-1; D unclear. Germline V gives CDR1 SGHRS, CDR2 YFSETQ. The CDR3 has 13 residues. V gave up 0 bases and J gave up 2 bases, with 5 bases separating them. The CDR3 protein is CASSLGGNTEAFF. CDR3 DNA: TGCGCCAGCAGCTTGGGAGGCAACACTGAAGCTTTCTTT. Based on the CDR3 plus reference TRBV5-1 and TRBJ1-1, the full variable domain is KAGVTQTPRYLIKTRGQQVTLSCSPISGHRSVSWYQQTPGQGLQFLFEYFSETQRNKGNFPGRFSGRQFSNSRSEMNVSTLELGDSALYLCASSLGGNTEAFFGQGTRLTVV.

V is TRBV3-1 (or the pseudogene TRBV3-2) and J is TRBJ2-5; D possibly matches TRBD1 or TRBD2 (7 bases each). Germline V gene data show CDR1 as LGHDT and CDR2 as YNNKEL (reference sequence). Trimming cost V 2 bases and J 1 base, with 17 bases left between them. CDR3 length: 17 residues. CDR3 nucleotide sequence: TGTGCCAGCAGCCAACGACAGGGACTAAATCTCCAAGAGACCCAGTACTTC. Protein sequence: CASSQRQGLNLQETQYF.

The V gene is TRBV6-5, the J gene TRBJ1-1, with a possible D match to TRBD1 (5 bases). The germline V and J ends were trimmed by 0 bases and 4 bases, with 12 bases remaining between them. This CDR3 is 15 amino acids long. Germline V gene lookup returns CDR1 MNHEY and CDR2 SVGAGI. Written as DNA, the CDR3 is TGTGCCAGCAGTTACTCGATGGCGGGGGGCACTGAAGCTTTCTTT. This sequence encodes CASSYSMAGGTEAFF.

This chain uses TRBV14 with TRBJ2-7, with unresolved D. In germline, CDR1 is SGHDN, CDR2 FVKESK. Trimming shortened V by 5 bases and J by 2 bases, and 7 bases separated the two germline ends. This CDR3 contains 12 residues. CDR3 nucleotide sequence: TGTGCCAGCAGCAAAGGGCCCTACGAGCAGTACTTC. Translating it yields CASSKGPYEQYF.

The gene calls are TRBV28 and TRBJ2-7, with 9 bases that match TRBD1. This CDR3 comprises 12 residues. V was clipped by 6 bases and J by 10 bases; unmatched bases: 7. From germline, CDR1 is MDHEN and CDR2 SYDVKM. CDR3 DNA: TGTGCCAGCAGCCGTGGGACAGGGAGACAGTACTTC. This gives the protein CASSRGTGRQYF.

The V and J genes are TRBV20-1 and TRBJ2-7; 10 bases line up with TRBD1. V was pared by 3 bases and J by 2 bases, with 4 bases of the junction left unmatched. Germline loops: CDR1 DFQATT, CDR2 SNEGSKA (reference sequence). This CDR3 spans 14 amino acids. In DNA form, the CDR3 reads TGCAGTGCTAGTAGCGACAGGGGGCCCTACGAGCAGTACTTC. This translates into CSASSDRGPYEQYF.

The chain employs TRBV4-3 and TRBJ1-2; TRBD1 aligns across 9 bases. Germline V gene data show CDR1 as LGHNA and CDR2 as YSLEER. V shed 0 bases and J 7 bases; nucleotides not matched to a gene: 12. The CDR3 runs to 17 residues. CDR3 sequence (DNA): TGCGCCAGCAGCCAAGAAACGGGACAGGGAATGTCGGTTGGCTACACCTTC. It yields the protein CASSQETGQGMSVGYTF.